This T cell receptor (beta chain) was sequenced for a study of molecular identifiers for immune sequencing clone quantification listed by TCRdb under 2018. Regarding the research as a whole: For a replicate experiment, the RNA from either approximately 20,000 or 100,000 naive CD8 T cells was divided into five aliquots, and four of those aliquots went on to sequencing. The study was a methods study using CD8 T cells to benchmark molecular-identifier clustering-based TCR repertoire sequencing (MIDCIRS) and TCR RNA copy counting.

Summary of the overall study and its limitations: Highly expanded clone sizes could be underestimated because identical TCR molecules may share a barcode. In CMV-specific effector cells, clones with more than 20 RNA copies accounted for over 97% of molecules, whereas in naive cells such clones accounted for under 1%. Spiked-in Jurkat TCR RNA (around 9 copies' worth), which is not part of the donor repertoire, was contained in the naive libraries. Modeling estimated about 2.8 recovered TCR RNA copies per cell, compared with about 10 by digital PCR, which implies roughly 27% capture efficiency. When barcode sub-clustering was left out, chimeric consensus sequences inflated TCR diversity, with chimeras reaching as high as 47%. Spiked-in Jurkat TCR RNA equal to a single cell's worth was reported to be detectable even within 1,100,000 naive CD8 T cells.

Library generation was performed with PCR. This sample was sequenced with a NextSeq 500. Bulk TCR libraries were prepared as previously described, using TCR primers listed in Table S5. The Qiagen AllPrep DNA/RNA kit was used to purify total RNA. Reads from multiple sequencing runs of the same library were pooled before analysis. The paper's data handling went like this. Only reads with exact TCR constant sequence were kept, trimmed to 150 nt, and grouped by their 12-nt molecular barcodes. Reads within each barcode group were sub-clustered using a 15% Levenshtein threshold, and quality-weighted consensus sequences were constructed for each RNA molecule. Non-functional sequences were discarded, and so were lower-count sequences lying one edit away from another sequence. Based on fitting two negative binomial distributions, any barcode sub-cluster with under 20% of the maximum read count was discarded. The public sequencing data were trimmed at Q25 with fastp and processed into clonotypes with MiXCR by TCRdb, which kept only in-frame beta chains. CDR3 protein sequences are deduplicated, and each keeps its most common genes and DNA. The V and J calls were not made by the authors but by TCRdb's processing. This sample is represented by some 100,000 distinct CDR3 sequences; roughly 34% of them were singletons. The ten largest clones add up to 4% to 5% of the sample.

CDR1 and CDR2, per the germline V gene, are MNHEY and SVGEGT. V is clipped by 7 bases and J by 7 bases, and the sequence between their germline boundaries is 11 bases long. Spanning cysteine to phenylalanine, the CDR3 consists of 12 amino acids. Only the CDR3 DNA stays, 36 bases, in frame from base 1. Libraries of naive CD8 T cells were built from anywhere between about 20,000 and 1,000,000 sorted cells, with 10%, 30% or 50% of the purified RNA used. On a BD FACSAria II, naive CD8 T cells were FACS-sorted as CD8+CD4-CCR7+CD45RA+ and collected into RLT Plus buffer. Detection sensitivity was tested by spiking Jurkat RNA equal to ten or so TCR copies' worth into samples containing roughly 17,000-1,100,000 naive CD8 T cells. Enrichment of CD8 T cells was performed with RosetteSep CD8+ T Cell Enrichment Cocktail and Ficoll-Paque, after which ACK red cell lysis was carried out. This clonotype has a count of ten or more. Its antigen is currently not known. Per-base qualities were not stored, and no clone one base away is much larger.

The specimen was naive CD8+ T cells from blood, with Jurkat cell RNA spiked in. According to the study, the label for this sample's cell subset or site signals: FACS-sorted CD8+CD4-CCR7+CD45RA+ naive T cells. The chain is assembled from TRBV6-2 or TRBV6-3 and TRBJ2-1; the D gene could be either TRBD1 or TRBD2, each agreeing at 5 bases. The receptor was derived from a human donor in good health. Some libraries in this study had Jurkat cell RNA spiked in. For the CDR3, the sequence is CASKEWGNEQFF. The DNA sequence reads TGTGCCAGCAAAGAGTGGGGGAATGAGCAGTTCTTC.